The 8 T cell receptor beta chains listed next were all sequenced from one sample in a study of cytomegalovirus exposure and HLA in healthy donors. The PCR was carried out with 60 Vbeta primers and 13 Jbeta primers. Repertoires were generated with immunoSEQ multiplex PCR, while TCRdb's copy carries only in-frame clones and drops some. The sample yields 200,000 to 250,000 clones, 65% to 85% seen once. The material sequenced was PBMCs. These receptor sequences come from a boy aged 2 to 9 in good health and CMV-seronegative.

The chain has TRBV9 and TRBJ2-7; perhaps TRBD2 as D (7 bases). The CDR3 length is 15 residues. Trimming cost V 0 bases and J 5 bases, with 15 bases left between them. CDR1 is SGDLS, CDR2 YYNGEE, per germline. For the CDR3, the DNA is TGTGCCAGCAGCGTAGGAGGGGGGGGGCCTAACGAGCAGTACTTC. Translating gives CASSVGGGGPNEQYF.

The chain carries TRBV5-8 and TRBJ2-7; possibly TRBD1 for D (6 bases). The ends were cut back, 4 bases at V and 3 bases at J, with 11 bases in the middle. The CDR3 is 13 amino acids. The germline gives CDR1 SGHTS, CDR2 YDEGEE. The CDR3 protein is CASSRGQNYEQYF. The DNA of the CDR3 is TGTGCCAGCAGCCGGGGACAAAACTACGAGCAGTACTTC.

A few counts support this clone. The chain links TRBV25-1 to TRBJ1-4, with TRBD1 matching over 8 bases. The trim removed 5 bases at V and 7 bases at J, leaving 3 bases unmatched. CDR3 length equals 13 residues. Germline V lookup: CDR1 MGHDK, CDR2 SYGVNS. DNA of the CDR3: TGTGCCAGCAGTCCCAGGGGGCTTGAAAAACTGTTTTTT. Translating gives CASSPRGLEKLFF. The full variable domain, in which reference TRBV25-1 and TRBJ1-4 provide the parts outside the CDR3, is EADIYQTPRYLVIGTGKKITLECSQTMGHDKMYWYQQDPGMELHLIHYSYGVNSTEKGDLSSESTVSRIRTEHFPLTLESARPSHTSQYLCASSPRGLEKLFFGSGTQLSVL.

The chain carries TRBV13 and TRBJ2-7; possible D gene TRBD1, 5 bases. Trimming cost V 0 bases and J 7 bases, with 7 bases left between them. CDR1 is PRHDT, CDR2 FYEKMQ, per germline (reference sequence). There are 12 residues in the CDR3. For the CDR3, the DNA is TGTGCCAGCAGCTTAGGCCACAGGGAGCAGTACTTC. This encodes CASSLGHREQYF. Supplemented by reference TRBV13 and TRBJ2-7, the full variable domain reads AAGVIQSPRHLIKEKRETATLKCYPIPRHDTVYWYQQGPGQDPQFLISFYEKMQSDKGSIPDRFSAQQFSDYHSELNMSSLELGDSALYFCASSLGHREQYFGPGTRLTVT.

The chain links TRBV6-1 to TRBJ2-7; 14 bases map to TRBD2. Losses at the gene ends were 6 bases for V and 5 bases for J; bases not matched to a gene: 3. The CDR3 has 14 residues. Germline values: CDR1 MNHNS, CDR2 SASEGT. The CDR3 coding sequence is TGTGCCAGCAGCTTGGGACTAGCGGGAGACGAGCAGTACTTC. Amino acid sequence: CASSLGLAGDEQYF.

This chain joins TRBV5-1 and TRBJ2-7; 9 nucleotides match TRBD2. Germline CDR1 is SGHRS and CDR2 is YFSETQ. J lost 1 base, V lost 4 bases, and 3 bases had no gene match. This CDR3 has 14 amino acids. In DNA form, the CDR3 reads TGCGCCAGCAGCCCTAGCGGGAAGTCCTACGAGCAGTACTTC. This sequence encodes CASSPSGKSYEQYF.

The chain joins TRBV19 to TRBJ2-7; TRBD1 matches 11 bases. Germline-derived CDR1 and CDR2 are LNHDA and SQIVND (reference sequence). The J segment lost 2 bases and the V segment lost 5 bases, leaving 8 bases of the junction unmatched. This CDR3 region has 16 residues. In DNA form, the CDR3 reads TGTGCCAGTAGTTATACCGGGACAGGGGGGACCTACGAGCAGTACTTC. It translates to CASSYTGTGGTYEQYF.

The CDR3 DNA sequence: TGTGCCAGCTCCCCTAGGACTAGGGAGACCCAGTACTTC. Its translation is CASSPRTRETQYF. The V gene is TRBV13, the J gene TRBJ2-5, with 7 bases fitting TRBD2. The CDR3 contains 13 residues. CDR1 and CDR2 from the germline V gene are PRHDT and FYEKMQ (reference sequence). J gave up 5 bases and V 8 bases, and 8 bases lay outside the gene matches.